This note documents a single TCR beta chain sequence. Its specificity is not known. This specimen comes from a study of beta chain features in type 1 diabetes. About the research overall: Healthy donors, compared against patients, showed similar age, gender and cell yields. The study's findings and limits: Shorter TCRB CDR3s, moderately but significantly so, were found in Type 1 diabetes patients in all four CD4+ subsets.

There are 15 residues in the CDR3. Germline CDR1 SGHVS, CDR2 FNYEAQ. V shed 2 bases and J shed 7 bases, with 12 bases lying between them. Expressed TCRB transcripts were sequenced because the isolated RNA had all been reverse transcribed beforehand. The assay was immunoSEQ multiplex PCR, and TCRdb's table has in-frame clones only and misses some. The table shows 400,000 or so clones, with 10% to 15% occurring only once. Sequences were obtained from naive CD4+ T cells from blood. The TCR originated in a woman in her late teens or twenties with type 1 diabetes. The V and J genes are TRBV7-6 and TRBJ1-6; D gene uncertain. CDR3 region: CASSLSLNRNSPLHF. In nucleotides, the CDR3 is TGTGCCAGCAGCTTAAGTCTGAACAGAAATTCACCCCTCCACTTT.